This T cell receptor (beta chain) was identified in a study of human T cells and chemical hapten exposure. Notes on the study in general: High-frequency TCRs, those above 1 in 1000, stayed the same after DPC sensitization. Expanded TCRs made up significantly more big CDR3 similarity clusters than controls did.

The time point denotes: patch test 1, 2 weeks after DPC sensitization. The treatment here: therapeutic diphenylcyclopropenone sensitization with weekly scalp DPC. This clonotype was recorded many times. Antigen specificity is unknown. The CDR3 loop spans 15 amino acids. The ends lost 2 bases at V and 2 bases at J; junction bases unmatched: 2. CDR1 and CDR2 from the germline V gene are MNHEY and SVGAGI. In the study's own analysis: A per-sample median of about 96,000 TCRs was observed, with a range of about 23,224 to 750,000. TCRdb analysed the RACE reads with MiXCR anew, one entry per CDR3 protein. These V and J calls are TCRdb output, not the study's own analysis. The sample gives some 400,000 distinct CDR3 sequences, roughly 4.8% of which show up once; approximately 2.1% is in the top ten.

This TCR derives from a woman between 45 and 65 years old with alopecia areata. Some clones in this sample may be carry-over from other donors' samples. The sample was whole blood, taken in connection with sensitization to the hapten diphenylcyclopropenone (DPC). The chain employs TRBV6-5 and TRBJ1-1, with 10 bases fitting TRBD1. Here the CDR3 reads CASSYRDRGNTEAFF. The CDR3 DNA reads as TGTGCCAGCAGTTACAGGGACAGGGGCAACACTGAAGCTTTCTTT.